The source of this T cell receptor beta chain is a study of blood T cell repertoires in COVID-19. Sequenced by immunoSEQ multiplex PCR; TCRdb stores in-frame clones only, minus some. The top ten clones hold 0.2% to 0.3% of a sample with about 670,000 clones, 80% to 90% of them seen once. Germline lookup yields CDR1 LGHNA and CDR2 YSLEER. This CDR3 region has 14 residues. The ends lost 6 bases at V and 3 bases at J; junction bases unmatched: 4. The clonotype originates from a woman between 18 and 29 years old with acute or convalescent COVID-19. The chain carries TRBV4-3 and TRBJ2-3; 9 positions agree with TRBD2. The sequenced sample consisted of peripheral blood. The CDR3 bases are TGCGCCAGCAGGGGACTAGCATCGACAGATACGCAGTATTTT. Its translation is CASRGLASTDTQYF.